The clone carrying this T cell receptor beta chain was found a few times. Its specificity is not known. This sample was included in a study of beta chain features in type 1 diabetes. cDNA synthesis used the whole RNA isolate, giving expressed TCRB sequences. Sequenced by immunoSEQ multiplex PCR; TCRdb stores in-frame clones only, minus some. The sample includes hundreds of thousands of clones, 10% to 15% of them seen just once. Study results and caveats: Among patients with Type 1 diabetes, TCRB CDR3s were moderately but significantly shorter in every one of the four CD4+ subsets. Naive, central memory and Treg TCRB repertoires seemed to resemble each other more closely in patients than they did in healthy donors.

The TCR comes from a man between 18 and 35 years old with type 1 diabetes. The material sequenced was naive CD4+ T cells from blood.

CDR3 amino acids: CASSLLAGGRTEAFF. The CDR3 region has the DNA TGCGCCAGCAGCCTCCTGGCAGGGGGCAGGACTGAAGCTTTCTTT. The rearrangement uses TRBV4-1 and TRBJ1-1; 8 positions match TRBD1. The germline V gene has CDR1 MGHRA and CDR2 YSYEKL. The CDR3 consists of 15 residues. V lost 4 bases and J lost 5; bases outside the gene matches: 9.